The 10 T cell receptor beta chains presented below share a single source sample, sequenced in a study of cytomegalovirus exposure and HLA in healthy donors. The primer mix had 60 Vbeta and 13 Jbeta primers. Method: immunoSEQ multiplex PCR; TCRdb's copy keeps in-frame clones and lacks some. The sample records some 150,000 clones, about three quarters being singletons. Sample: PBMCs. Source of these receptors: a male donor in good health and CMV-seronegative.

Here the CDR3 reads CASTLRQTAMNTEAFF. CDR3 coding DNA: TGTGCCAGCACCCTTAGACAGACAGCCATGAACACTGAAGCTTTCTTT. V usage is TRBV5-6 and J usage is TRBJ1-1; D might be TRBD1 (5 bases). Trimming cost V 6 bases and J 0 bases, with 18 bases left between them. CDR3 size: 16 residues. CDR1 and CDR2 from the germline V gene are SGHDT and YYEEEE.

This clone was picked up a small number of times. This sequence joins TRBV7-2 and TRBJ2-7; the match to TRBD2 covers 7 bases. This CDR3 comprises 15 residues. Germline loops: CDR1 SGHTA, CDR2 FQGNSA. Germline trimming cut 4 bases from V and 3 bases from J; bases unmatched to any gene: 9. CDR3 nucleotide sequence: TGTGCCAGCAGCTCCCCGACAGCGGGGTACTACGAGCAGTACTTC. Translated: CASSSPTAGYYEQYF.

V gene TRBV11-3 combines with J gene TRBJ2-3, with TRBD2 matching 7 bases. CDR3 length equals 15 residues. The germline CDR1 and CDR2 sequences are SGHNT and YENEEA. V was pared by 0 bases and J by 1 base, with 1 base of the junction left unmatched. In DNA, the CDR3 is TGTGCCAGCAGCTTAGAGGGGGGGGGCACAGATACGCAGTATTTT. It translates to CASSLEGGGTDTQYF.

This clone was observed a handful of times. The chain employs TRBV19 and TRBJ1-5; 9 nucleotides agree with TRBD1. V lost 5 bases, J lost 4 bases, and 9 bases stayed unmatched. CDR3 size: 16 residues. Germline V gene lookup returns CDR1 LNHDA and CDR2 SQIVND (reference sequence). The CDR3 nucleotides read TGTGCCAGTAGTCTTCGGGACAGGGCGGGAAATCAGCCCCAGCATTTT. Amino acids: CASSLRDRAGNQPQHF.

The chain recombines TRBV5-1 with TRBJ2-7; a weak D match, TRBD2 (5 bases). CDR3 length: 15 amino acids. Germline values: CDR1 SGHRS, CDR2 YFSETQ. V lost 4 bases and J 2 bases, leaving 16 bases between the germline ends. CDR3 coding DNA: TGCGCCAGCAGCCCCGAAAGTGACGGGGCCTACGAGCAGTACTTC. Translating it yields CASSPESDGAYEQYF.

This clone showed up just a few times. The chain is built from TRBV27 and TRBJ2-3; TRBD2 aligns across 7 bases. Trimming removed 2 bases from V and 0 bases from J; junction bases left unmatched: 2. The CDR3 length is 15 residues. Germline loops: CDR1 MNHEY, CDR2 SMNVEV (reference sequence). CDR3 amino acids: CASSLRAGSTDTQYF. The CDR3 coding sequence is TGTGCCAGCAGTTTAAGAGCGGGGAGCACAGATACGCAGTATTTT.

As DNA, the CDR3 is TGTGCCAGCAGCCCCCGACGGACAGGGCTCCTGGTCCAGCCCCAGCATTTT. Translating it yields CASSPRRTGLLVQPQHF. The rearrangement uses TRBV7-2 and TRBJ1-5; 8 nucleotides agree with TRBD1. Per germline, CDR1 SGHTA and CDR2 FQGNSA. Trimming cost V 5 bases and J 7 bases; bases outside gene matches: 16. This CDR3 is 17 amino acids long.

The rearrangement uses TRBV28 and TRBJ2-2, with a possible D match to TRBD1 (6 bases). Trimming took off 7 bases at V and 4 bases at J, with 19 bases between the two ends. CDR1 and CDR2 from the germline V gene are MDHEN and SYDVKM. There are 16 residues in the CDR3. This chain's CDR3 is CASKNNRAWGTGELFF. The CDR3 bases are TGTGCCAGCAAAAACAACAGGGCCTGGGGCACCGGGGAGCTGTTTTTT.

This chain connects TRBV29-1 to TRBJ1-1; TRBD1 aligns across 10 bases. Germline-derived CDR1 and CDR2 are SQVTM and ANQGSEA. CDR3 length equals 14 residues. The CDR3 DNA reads TGCAGTACAGACAGGGGGCTACCCAACACTGAAGCTTTCTTT. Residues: CSTDRGLPNTEAFF.

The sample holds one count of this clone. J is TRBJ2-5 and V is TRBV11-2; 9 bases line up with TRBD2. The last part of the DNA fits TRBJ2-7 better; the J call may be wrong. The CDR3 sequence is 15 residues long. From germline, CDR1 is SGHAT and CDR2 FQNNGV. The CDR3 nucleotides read TGTGCCAGCACCCCTAGAGCTAGCGGGACCTACGAGCAGTACTTC. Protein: CASTPRASGTYEQYF.